This T cell receptor beta chain emerged from a study of a mutant IDH1 vaccine in newly diagnosed glioma. The wider study: Of the patients given treatment, 62.5% were male and around 40% were female, and a mean age of around 44 years was recorded.

Time point specified: baseline, week 1 (first vaccination visit). The treatment was: pre-vaccination baseline after standard-of-care therapy. The donor cohort comprised cases of new WHO grade 3 or 4 IDH1-mutant, ATRX-lost astrocytoma. This CDR3 region has 15 residues. Germline CDR1 is SGHRS and CDR2 is YFSETQ. V was clipped by 1 base and J by 5 bases; unmatched bases: 6. Study findings and constraints: Among patients, 90% to 95% showed immune responses induced by the vaccine.

This table comes from immunoSEQ multiplex PCR, and its TCRdb copy is limited to in-frame clones, with some not included. There are tens of thousands of clones in the sample; approximately 82% occur only once, and roughly 4.4% lies in the top ten. Concerning this clone itself: Antigen: not known.

V and J are TRBV5-1 and TRBJ2-7; 10 bases are shared with TRBD2. This TCR was sampled from a young woman with glioma. Some clones in this sample may be carry-over from other donors' samples. The material sequenced was peripheral blood mononuclear cells (PBMCs), taken from a glioma patient treated with radiotherapy, temozolomide or both. The CDR3 nucleotides read TGCGCCAGCAGCTTGTCTAGCGGGAGCATCAACGAGCAGTACTTC. Protein sequence: CASSLSSGSINEQYF.